This T cell receptor (beta chain) was sequenced in a study of STAT5B mutations in CD4+ large granular lymphocyte leukemia. Study overall: Among healthy donors, a particular HLA allele went with more CDR3 'QG' motifs. Study-level findings and limits: Without putative leukemic clones, patient CD4-sorted repertoires remained more clonal than healthy CD4+ repertoires. 8/27 top patient clones versus 2/35 control clones were TRBV06-family.

Controls came from buffy coats of healthy blood donors. From germline, CDR1 is ENHRY and CDR2 SYGVKD. The CDR3 contains 15 residues. Trimming stripped 11 bases from V and 1 base from J, with 18 bases between. TCRdb's copy holds only in-frame clones and misses some; the assay was immunoSEQ multiplex PCR. The repertoire consists of approximately 20,000 clones, with 84% occurring once and the leading ten covering approximately 13%. A single count supports this clone. No antigen is known for it. This TCR was recovered from a human donor in good health. Sequenced material: CD4+ T cells from blood buffy coats. The V gene is TRBV10-3, the J gene TRBJ2-1; D possibly corresponds to TRBD1 (6 bases). CDR3 amino acids: CAVCQGSTSYNEQFF. Here the CDR3 DNA reads TGTGCCGTCTGTCAGGGGTCAACATCCTACAATGAGCAGTTCTTC.